Each of the 30 T cell receptor beta chains below was sequenced from the same sample in a study of molecular identifiers for immune sequencing clone quantification (dated by TCRdb to 2016 to 2019). To prepare the library, PCR was applied. Sequenced on a NextSeq 500. TCRdb reran the public reads through fastp at Q25 and MiXCR, keeping productive beta chains. All rows with the same CDR3 protein become a single entry with the most common DNA and genes. The sample table contains some 96,000 distinct CDR3 sequences; only one count was recorded for 24% of them. About 0.99% of the sample belongs to the ten largest clones. Sequencing input: naive CD8+ T cells from blood, with Jurkat cell RNA spiked in. This sample's cell subset or site label indicates: FACS-sorted CD8+CD4-CCR7+CD45RA+ naive T cells. The receptors were sampled from a human donor in good health. Some libraries in this study had Jurkat cell RNA spiked in.

The rearrangement joins TRBV18 to TRBJ2-3; a weak D match, TRBD2 (6 bases). Germline-derived CDR1 and CDR2 are KGHSH and LQKENI. V lost 3 bases and J lost 2, with 12 bases in between. This CDR3 is built from 15 residues. The CDR3 DNA reads as TGTGCCAGCTCACCGGAGGGGTTTGCCACAGATACGCAGTATTTT. Residues: CASSPEGFATDTQYF.

Ten or more counts support this clonotype. This chain links TRBV12-3 or TRBV12-4 with TRBJ2-1, with a weak D call TRBD2 (5 bases). V lost 5 bases and J lost 2, with 13 bases in between. The CDR3 extends over 15 amino acids. This CDR3 reads CASSGGDGTYNEQFF. CDR3 nucleotide sequence: TGTGCCAGCAGTGGAGGTGACGGAACCTACAATGAGCAGTTCTTC.

Points on this clonotype: A much larger clone differs from this one at a single base, so this may be a read error. V gene TRBV28 combines with J gene TRBJ1-6, with a weak D call TRBD1 (6 bases). V was clipped by 7 bases and J by 14 bases, with 18 bases between them. CDR1 and CDR2 from the germline V gene are MDHEN and SYDVKM. This CDR3 is 13 amino acids long. This chain's CDR3 is CASIGAGDIALHF. CDR3 bases: TGTGCCAGCATAGGTGCAGGGGATATAGCCCTCCACTTT.

Ten or more counts support this clonotype. The rearrangement uses TRBV6-5 and TRBJ1-3, with D unresolved. Germline CDR1 is MNHEY and CDR2 is SVGAGI. V gave up 0 bases and J gave up 3 bases, with 9 bases separating them. The CDR3 covers 15 residues. The DNA of the CDR3 is TGTGCCAGCAGTTACTCGCGGCACCATGGAAACACCATATATTTT. As protein: CASSYSRHHGNTIYF.

The table lists this clonotype with many counts. The genes are TRBV29-1 and TRBJ2-7, with 12 bases lining up with TRBD1. There are 14 residues in the CDR3. The trim removed 3 bases at V and 3 bases at J, leaving 3 bases unmatched. Germline values: CDR1 SQVTM, CDR2 ANQGSEA. The CDR3 sequence: CSVEGQGADYEQYF. The DNA for the CDR3 is TGCAGCGTTGAGGGACAGGGGGCCGACTACGAGCAGTACTTC.

This clonotype has just a few counts. An end of the junction differs from the germline gene, which may be a read error. The V call is TRBV12-3 or TRBV12-4, the J call TRBJ2-7; 7 positions match TRBD2. This CDR3 region has 12 residues. The CDR3 loop is CAGSWTSTEQYF. DNA of the CDR3: TGTGCCGGCAGTTGGACTAGTACCGAGCAGTACTTC.

This clonotype was seen many times. This rearrangement joins TRBV20-1 to TRBJ2-7; possible D gene TRBD2, 7 bases. This CDR3 region has 14 residues. Germline CDR1 DFQATT, CDR2 SNEGSKA (reference sequence). V was pared by 0 bases and J by 6 bases, with 15 bases between. CDR3 loop: CSAREGGLVAEQYF. DNA of the CDR3: TGCAGTGCTAGAGAGGGGGGGCTAGTGGCCGAGCAGTACTTC.

This clonotype has at least ten counts. The gene calls are TRBV12-3 or TRBV12-4 and TRBJ2-3; D uncertain. CDR3 length: 11 amino acids. Between the trimmed V and J ends, which lost 3 bases and 6 bases, there was a span of 4 bases. CDR3 region: CASSFGDTQYF. In DNA, the CDR3 is TGTGCCAGCAGTTTTGGCGATACGCAGTATTTT.

The chain uses TRBV4-1 and TRBJ2-1; TRBD2 agrees at 10 bases. V lost 1 base, J lost 2 bases, and 11 bases stayed unmatched. The CDR3 sequence is 19 residues long. Germline V gene data show CDR1 as MGHRA and CDR2 as YSYEKL. In DNA form, the CDR3 reads TGCGCCAGCAGCCAAGCTATATCAGCGGGAGGGCCAACCTACAATGAGCAGTTCTTC. Translated, it gives CASSQAISAGGPTYNEQFF.

This clonotype was recorded a few times. The V gene is TRBV20-1, the J gene TRBJ2-7, with 7 positions matching TRBD2. The CDR3 runs to 15 residues. Trimming removed 2 bases from V and 0 bases from J; junction bases left unmatched: 7. Germline assignment: CDR1 DFQATT and CDR2 SNEGSKA (reference sequence). As DNA, the CDR3 is TGCAGTGCTAGAAGTCTAGCGGAAAGCTCCTACGAGCAGTACTTC. Protein product: CSARSLAESSYEQYF.

Points on this clonotype: A much larger clone differs from this one at a single base, so this may be a read error. The genes are TRBV6-2 or TRBV6-3 and TRBJ2-1; D remains unclear. CDR3 length: 13 residues. CDR1 and CDR2 from the germline V gene are MNHEY and SVGEGT. This chain's CDR3 is CASSYSRSGEQLF. The CDR3 DNA reads as TGTGCCAGCAGTTACTCGAGGTCCGGTGAGCAGCTCTTC.

The table lists this clonotype with many counts. This sequence joins TRBV9 and TRBJ1-1, with TRBD1 as a possible D gene (5 bases). Trimming pared 10 bases from V and 0 bases from J, leaving 19 bases between. CDR1 and CDR2 (germline): SGDLS, YYNGEE. The CDR3 is 15 residues long. The CDR3 nucleotides are TGTGCCTCCGCCCCCGGGACGGGAATGAACACTGAAGCTTTCTTT. It translates to CASAPGTGMNTEAFF.

Details on this clonotype: It may be a read error: a sequence one base away is much more abundant. The chain links TRBV4-1 to TRBJ2-3; tentatively, D is TRBD1 (6 bases). The CDR3 extends over 14 amino acids. The germline V gene encodes CDR1 MGHRA and CDR2 YSYEKL. The CDR3 bases are TGCGCCAGCAGCCAAGAACAGGGCACAGATGCGCAGTATTTT. Protein sequence: CASSQEQGTDAQYF.

Comments on this clonotype: A much larger clonotype is one base distant, so this may be a read error. This chain uses TRBV21-1 with TRBJ2-7; TRBD1, the table's D call, lacks a check against the DNA. TRBV21-1 is a pseudogene. The CDR3 length is 16 residues. DNA for the CDR3: TGTGCCAGCGGCAAAAAGGGCAGGGGGCGAAGCCACGAGCAGTACTTC. As protein: CASGKKGRGRSHEQYF.

In its sample, this clonotype was seen many times. CDR3 residues: CASSPWDRGNEQYF. Here the CDR3 DNA reads TGTGCCAGCAGCCCATGGGACAGGGGCAACGAGCAGTACTTC. The chain combines TRBV7-9 with TRBJ2-7, with 10 nucleotides matching TRBD1. V lost 5 bases to trimming and J lost 5 bases; unmatched junction nucleotides: 6. This CDR3 contains 14 residues. Germline V gene sequence: CDR1 SEHNR, CDR2 FQNEAQ (reference sequence). Complete variable domain (other parts from reference TRBV7-9 and TRBJ2-7): DTGVSQNPRHKITKRGQNVTFRCDPISEHNRLYWYRQTLGQGPEFLTYFQNEAQLEKSRLLSDRFSAERPKGSFSTLEIQRTEQGDSAMYLCASSPWDRGNEQYFGPGTRLTVT.

Of note for this clonotype: A much larger clone differs from this one at a single base, so this may be a read error. The chain carries TRBV4-3 and TRBJ2-7; D remains ambiguous. Looked up from germline, CDR1 is LGHNA and CDR2 is YSLEER. There are 15 residues in the CDR3. V was clipped by 0 bases and J by 6 bases, with 15 bases between them. In DNA, the CDR3 is TGCGCCAGCAGCCAAGACTACGGATTAGCCTGCGAGCAGTACTTC. It specifies CASSQDYGLACEQYF.

A note on this clonotype: A much larger clone is a single base away; this may be a read error. The V and J genes are TRBV12-3 or TRBV12-4 and TRBJ2-4, with D unresolved. CDR3 size: 14 residues. V was pared by 1 base and J by 8 bases, with 12 bases between. The chain's CDR3 is CASSLEARRDIQYF. The CDR3, as DNA: TGTGCCAGCAGTTTAGAGGCTCGGCGTGACATTCAGTACTTC.

As regards this clonotype: A single base separates this from a much larger clone, so it may be a read error. The CDR3, as DNA: TGTGCCAGCAGGCACCAGACCGGGACAGGAGGCACAGATACGCAGCATTTT. It specifies CASRHQTGTGGTDTQHF. This chain connects TRBV7-9 to TRBJ2-3, with 8 nucleotides matching TRBD1. The assigned J gene may be wrong: the sequence end matches TRBJ1-5 better. The CDR3 consists of 17 residues. The germline gives CDR1 SEHNR, CDR2 FQNEAQ (reference sequence).

This clonotype was counted at least ten times. CDR3 bases: TGTGCCAGCAGCCAAGATTCTAGCGGAGCCTCCTACAATGAGCAGTTCTTC. Translation: CASSQDSSGASYNEQFF. This rearrangement joins TRBV3-1 to TRBJ2-1, with 7 nucleotides matching TRBD2. Trimming took 0 bases from V and 0 from J; bases not matched to a gene: 5. The CDR3 extends over 17 amino acids. Germline-derived CDR1 and CDR2 are LGHDT and YNNKEL (reference sequence).

About this clonotype: A much more abundant neighbour one base away suggests this may be a read error. The chain has TRBV6-2 or TRBV6-3 and TRBJ1-1; the D gene is possibly TRBD1 (5 bases). This CDR3 is 12 amino acids long. Germline CDR1 is MNHEY and CDR2 is SVGEGT. V was pared by 7 bases and J by 11 bases, with 17 bases between. CDR3: CASIGRGGDAFF. DNA of the CDR3: TGTGCCAGCATCGGACGGGGGGGGGACGCTTTCTTT.

This clonotype was seen a handful of times. The gene calls are TRBV7-9 and TRBJ2-1, with 8 bases lining up with TRBD2. V lost 5 bases to trimming and J lost 3 bases; unmatched junction nucleotides: 9. The germline gives CDR1 SEHNR, CDR2 FQNEAQ (reference sequence). The CDR3 extends over 16 amino acids. For the CDR3, the DNA is TGTGCCAGCAGCCCGAAGGCGGGGGGCAACTACAATGAGCAGTTCTTC. This encodes CASSPKAGGNYNEQFF.

About this clonotype: This may arise from a read error, as a much more abundant clone is one base away. The chain couples TRBV4-1 to TRBJ2-7; tentative D call: TRBD2 (6 bases). Germline values: CDR1 MGHRA, CDR2 YSYEKL. The CDR3 runs 14 residues. CDR3 loop: CASSQAGSLYAQYF. The CDR3 DNA reads as TGCGCCAGCAGCCAGGCCGGGAGCCTCTACGCGCAGTACTTC.

Ten or more counts support this clonotype. The chain recombines TRBV30 with TRBJ1-5; 9 bases line up with TRBD1. The germline gives CDR1 GTSNPN, CDR2 SVGIG (reference sequence). CDR3 length: 15 amino acids. The V and J ends lost 7 bases and 1 base, in that order; junction bases with no gene match: 8. This CDR3 reads CAFGQGRGSNQPQHF. The DNA for the CDR3 is TGTGCCTTTGGACAGGGGAGGGGGAGCAATCAGCCCCAGCATTTT.

There are many counts of this clonotype. The genes are TRBV4-3 and TRBJ2-3; D is perhaps TRBD1 (6 bases). Germline CDR1 is LGHNA and CDR2 is YSLEER. The V end lost 1 base, the J end lost 8 bases, and 16 bases lay between the germline ends. The CDR3 has 15 residues. The CDR3: CASSQGQGSGGTQYF. The CDR3 bases are TGCGCCAGCAGCCAAGGGCAGGGGTCCGGTGGTACGCAGTATTTT.

This clonotype occurred many times. The genes are TRBV30 and TRBJ1-1; no definite D call. Trimming took off 1 base at V and 3 bases at J, with 18 bases between the two ends. The CDR3 length is 16 residues. The germline gives CDR1 GTSNPN, CDR2 SVGIG (reference sequence). In DNA, the CDR3 is TGTGCCTGGAGTGCCGATAGGCTATTTATGGACACTGAAGCTTTCTTT. The encoded protein is CAWSADRLFMDTEAFF.

This clonotype has a count of ten or more. The chain is built from TRBV7-9 and TRBJ2-1, with D possibly matching TRBD2 (6 bases). CDR1 SEHNR and CDR2 FQNEAQ come from the germline V gene (reference sequence). V was cut by 8 bases and J by 15 bases, with 29 bases left in between. The CDR3 is made up of 15 amino acids. The DNA of the CDR3 is TGTGCCAGCCGCCCTAGCGAGCCGCCCTATCCCCCGGGGTTCTTC. Protein: CASRPSEPPYPPGFF.

As concerns this clonotype: One junction end does not reproduce the germline sequence, and a read error may be involved. The V call is TRBV4-3, the J call TRBJ2-7, with TRBD1 as a possible D gene (5 bases). CDR3 size: 15 residues. Germline CDR1 reads LGHNA; CDR2 reads YSLEER. CDR3 sequence reads: CTSSQDRRAGFEQYF. DNA for the CDR3: TGCACCAGCAGCCAAGATCGTAGGGCAGGGTTTGAGCAGTACTTC.

Many counts were recorded for this clonotype. The V gene is TRBV4-1, the J gene TRBJ2-7; 10 positions agree with TRBD2. V lost 1 base, J lost 4 bases, and 4 bases stayed unmatched. This CDR3 is built from 15 residues. Per germline, CDR1 MGHRA and CDR2 YSYEKL. The CDR3 sequence is CASSQGLAGEYEQYF. The DNA of the CDR3 is TGCGCCAGCAGCCAAGGGCTAGCGGGAGAGTACGAGCAGTACTTC.

This clonotype was seen at least ten times. The final CDR3 position lacks the conserved phenylalanine or tryptophan, pointing to a likely read error. The DNA is left out, because the CDR3 cannot be placed on it with certainty; the CDR3 is given as TCRdb lists it. V usage is TRBV29-1 and J usage is TRBJ1-1; the listed D gene, TRBD1, was not tested against the DNA. From its first to its last residue, the CDR3 has 12 amino acids. Per germline, CDR1 SQVTM and CDR2 ANQGSEA. The CDR3 spells CSVELDREIFLG.

This clonotype was counted many times. The chain employs TRBV4-3 and TRBJ2-5, with TRBD2 matching 10 bases. The CDR3 contains 16 residues. Germline loops: CDR1 LGHNA, CDR2 YSLEER. J lost 2 bases, V lost 1 base, and 4 bases had no gene match. This CDR3 reads CASSQVAGGSQETQYF. CDR3 nucleotide sequence: TGCGCCAGCAGCCAAGTAGCGGGAGGAAGTCAAGAGACCCAGTACTTC.